These 3 T cell receptor beta chains originate from one sample sequenced in a study of CD8+CD57+ T cells in acquired aplastic anemia. Patients sequenced had flow cytometry evidence of CD8+CD57+ cell expansion. According to the study, genomic DNA was the template for TCR beta VDJ and CDR3 profiling. TCRdb used MiXCR to reprocess the reads, holding one entry per CDR3 protein. The sample shows about 200,000 distinct CDR3 sequences, around 50% of them seen only once. The sample consisted of sorted CD4+, CD8+, or CD8+CD57+ T cells (not recorded which) from PBMCs. The receptors derive from a human donor with aplastic anemia.

The chain is built from TRBV20-1 and TRBJ2-1; D is uncertain. Per germline, CDR1 DFQATT and CDR2 SNEGSKA (reference sequence). V lost 6 bases to trimming and J lost 4 bases, with 16 bases between them. The CDR3 is made up of 14 amino acids. The CDR3 is CSAVYLTAYNEQFF. The CDR3 region has the DNA TGCAGTGCCGTTTACCTTACAGCATACAATGAGCAGTTCTTC.

The gene calls are TRBV11-2 and TRBJ2-7, with D hard to call. V dropped 1 base and J dropped 3 bases, with 7 bases sitting between them. The germline gives CDR1 SGHAT, CDR2 FQNNGV. The CDR3 is made up of 13 amino acids. In DNA, the CDR3 is TGTGCCAGCAGCTTAGGGCAGCTCTACGAGCAGTACGTC. This gives the protein CASSLGQLYEQYV.

The chain is built from TRBV6-5 and TRBJ1-1; D ambiguous. Germline loops: CDR1 MNHEY, CDR2 SVGAGI. The CDR3 loop spans 14 amino acids. V shed 0 bases and J shed 5 bases, with 10 bases lying between them. The DNA of the CDR3 is TGTGCCAGCAGTTACTCGAGTCGGGGTACTGAAGCTTTCTTT. Translating it yields CASSYSSRGTEAFF.